These 20 T cell receptor beta chains were all obtained from the same sample, sequenced in a study of neurological immune-mediated disorders. Documented time point: longitudinal time-point 1 (baseline). MiXCR, run by TCRdb on the 5' RACE reads, gives a single entry per CDR3 protein. The sample records around 71,000 distinct CDR3 sequences, roughly 15% being singletons. The sequencing sample was made of PBMCs. These receptors originate from a female donor with HTLV-1-associated myelopathy (HAM/TSP).

This clonotype came up many times. The J gene is TRBJ2-1, the V gene TRBV10-3; D not resolved. The CDR3 is 14 residues long. Germline V gene sequence: CDR1 ENHRY, CDR2 SYGVKD. V was pared by 2 bases and J by 5 bases, with 10 bases between. CDR3 region: CAISEGPVNNEQFF. The DNA of the CDR3 is TGTGCCATCAGTGAGGGGCCGGTAAACAATGAGCAGTTCTTC.

This clonotype was seen repeatedly, ten times or more. The chain is built from TRBV7-2 and TRBJ2-5, with TRBD2 as a possible D gene (6 bases). CDR1 and CDR2 from the germline V gene are SGHTA and FQGNSA. The CDR3 has 14 residues. With 6 bases removed from V and 5 bases from J, the gap between germline ends came to 16 bases. The CDR3: CASSSSRRGETQYF. CDR3 DNA sequence: TGTGCCAGCAGTTCCAGCCGACGGGGGGAGACCCAGTACTTC.

The gene calls are TRBV20-1 and TRBJ2-7, with D hard to call. The germline V and J ends were trimmed by 6 bases and 8 bases, with 20 bases remaining between them. Per germline, CDR1 DFQATT and CDR2 SNEGSKA (reference sequence). The CDR3 covers 13 residues. This CDR3 reads CSAGPGRSYKQYF. For the CDR3, the DNA is TGCAGTGCCGGTCCCGGTCGCTCATACAAGCAGTACTTC.

This clonotype was recorded at least ten times. The gene calls are TRBV4-1 and TRBJ2-3; D may be TRBD1 (6 bases). The V gene's germline CDR1 is MGHRA and CDR2 YSYEKL. The CDR3 is 15 residues long. Trimming took off 3 bases at V and 1 base at J, with 11 bases between the two ends. CDR3 nucleotide sequence: TGCGCCAGCAGCCAGTCCACAGGGCGCACAGATACGCAGTATTTT. It encodes CASSQSTGRTDTQYF.

This clonotype was seen at least ten times. The chain joins TRBV2 to TRBJ2-3; TRBD1 agrees at 7 bases. There are 18 residues in the CDR3. Trimming removed 8 bases from V and 1 base from J; junction bases left unmatched: 18. Germline-derived CDR1 and CDR2 are SNHLY and FYNNEI. CDR3 protein: CASHPGTATVRGTDTQYF. CDR3 sequence (DNA): TGTGCCAGCCACCCCGGGACAGCGACCGTAAGGGGCACAGATACGCAGTATTTT.

The chain carries TRBV10-3 and TRBJ2-3, with a tentative D call TRBD1 (6 bases). The V gene's germline CDR1 is ENHRY and CDR2 SYGVKD. The CDR3 covers 14 residues. Trimming stripped 7 bases from V and 4 bases from J, with 15 bases between. Written as DNA, the CDR3 is TGTGCCATCATCTTCTATCAGGGGTCAGATACGCAGTATTTT. Protein sequence: CAIIFYQGSDTQYF.

The chain has TRBV10-3 and TRBJ2-2; TRBD1 is a possible D gene (5 bases). Trimming left V 2 bases short and J 1 base short, with 8 bases between. This CDR3 spans 15 amino acids. Germline V lookup: CDR1 ENHRY, CDR2 SYGVKD. CDR3 sequence: CAISERGQNTGELFF. CDR3 nucleotides: TGTGCCATCAGTGAGCGCGGACAGAACACCGGGGAGCTGTTTTTT.

This clonotype was detected many times. CDR3 bases: TGTGCCAGCAGCTTAGGGCAGGCCGGCCTGGATGACTACACCTTC. It yields the protein CASSLGQAGLDDYTF. This chain connects TRBV7-9 to TRBJ1-2; D remains unclear. The germline gives CDR1 SEHNR, CDR2 FQNEAQ (reference sequence). The CDR3 extends over 15 amino acids. V lost 1 base and J lost 10, with 19 bases in between.

A word on this clonotype: A much larger clone is a single base away; this may be a read error. The genes are TRBV7-8 and TRBJ2-2, with 15 positions matching TRBD2. CDR3 length: 17 residues. Germline assignment: CDR1 SGHVS and CDR2 FQNEAQ. The CDR3 nucleotides read TGTGCCAGCAGCTGGACTAGCGGGGGGGCGAACACCGGGGAGATGTTTTTT. The encoded protein is CASSWTSGGANTGEMFF.

This clonotype showed up many times. This chain uses TRBV5-1 with TRBJ2-3, with 11 bases that match TRBD2. V was pared by 3 bases and J by 1 base, with 4 bases of the junction left unmatched. Per germline, CDR1 SGHRS and CDR2 YFSETQ. This CDR3 has 16 residues. CDR3 sequence (DNA): TGCGCCAGCAGCTCGACGACTAGCGGGGGCACAGATACGCAGTATTTT. Translating gives CASSSTTSGGTDTQYF.

This clonotype was seen at least ten times. The chain carries TRBV12-3 or TRBV12-4 and TRBJ2-7; no clear D gene. The CDR3 extends over 14 amino acids. With 2 bases removed from V and 2 bases from J, the gap between germline ends came to 10 bases. In DNA form, the CDR3 reads TGTGCCAGCAGTTTATCGGCGCGTACCTACGAGCAGTACTTC. As protein: CASSLSARTYEQYF.

This clonotype was observed many times. The chain carries TRBV5-1 and TRBJ2-7, with D perhaps matching TRBD1 or TRBD2 (5 bases each). The CDR3 contains 14 residues. Germline V gene lookup returns CDR1 SGHRS and CDR2 YFSETQ. V lost 4 bases and J 3 bases, leaving 14 bases between the germline ends. The CDR3 DNA reads as TGCGCCAGCAGCCCCGCAGGGAGCTTCTACGAGCAGTACTTC. It translates to CASSPAGSFYEQYF. The full variable domain, rest sourced from reference TRBV5-1 and TRBJ2-7, is KAGVTQTPRYLIKTRGQQVTLSCSPISGHRSVSWYQQTPGQGLQFLFEYFSETQRNKGNFPGRFSGRQFSNSRSEMNVSTLELGDSALYLCASSPAGSFYEQYFGPGTRLTVT.

This clonotype appeared many times. The gene calls are TRBV3-1 and TRBJ2-1, with D perhaps TRBD2 (5 bases). Germline CDR1 and CDR2: LGHDT and YNNKEL (reference sequence). Trimming took off 4 bases at V and 10 bases at J, with 14 bases between the two ends. The CDR3 has 13 amino acids. The CDR3 sequence is CASSRAPDWEQFF. The CDR3, as DNA: TGTGCCAGCAGCCGCGCCCCGGACTGGGAGCAGTTCTTC.

This clonotype was seen repeatedly, ten times or more. The chain couples TRBV7-3 to TRBJ2-2; D is ambiguous. V was pared by 5 bases and J by 0 bases, with 10 bases between. The CDR3 has 15 residues. Germline loops: CDR1 SGHTA, CDR2 FQGTGA. The CDR3 sequence is CASSPTPTNTGELFF. The CDR3 region has the DNA TGTGCCAGCAGCCCAACACCTACGAACACCGGGGAGCTGTTTTTT.

In its sample, this clonotype was seen many times. The rearrangement links TRBV20-1 to TRBJ2-7; 15 bases map to TRBD2. CDR3 length: 17 residues. Germline CDR1 reads DFQATT; CDR2 reads SNEGSKA (reference sequence). J lost 0 bases, V lost 3 bases, and 6 bases had no gene match. The CDR3, as DNA: TGCAGTGCTAGGCCCGGGACTAGCGGGGGGAACTCCTACGAGCAGTACTTC. Its translation: CSARPGTSGGNSYEQYF.

This clonotype was seen repeatedly, ten times or more. V gene TRBV5-6 combines with J gene TRBJ1-2; D is undetermined. Trimming shortened V by 1 base and J by 0 bases, and 10 bases separated the two germline ends. The CDR3 extends over 15 amino acids. Germline V gene sequence: CDR1 SGHDT, CDR2 YYEEEE. The CDR3 protein is CASSLSSRTNYGYTF. The CDR3, as DNA: TGTGCCAGCAGCTTGTCATCCAGGACTAACTATGGCTACACCTTC.

This clonotype has at least ten counts. The J gene is TRBJ1-2, the V gene TRBV10-3, with 9 bases matching TRBD1. The trim removed 6 bases at V and 6 bases at J, leaving 5 bases unmatched. Per germline, CDR1 ENHRY and CDR2 SYGVKD. This CDR3 contains 13 residues. The CDR3, as DNA: TGTGCCATCAGGAGGGGACAGGGTGATGGCTACACCTTC. This translates into CAIRRGQGDGYTF.

The chain couples TRBV6-2 or TRBV6-3 to TRBJ1-1; D gene ambiguous. The V and J ends lost 5 bases and 2 bases respectively, with 12 bases between them. This CDR3 is 14 amino acids long. Germline CDR1 reads MNHEY; CDR2 reads SVGEGT. The chain's CDR3 is CASSPLSRNTEAFF. The CDR3 DNA follows: TGTGCCAGCAGTCCACTAAGCCGAAACACTGAAGCTTTCTTT.

The V and J genes are TRBV5-1 and TRBJ2-2; 13 nucleotides match TRBD2. Germline loops: CDR1 SGHRS, CDR2 YFSETQ. The J segment lost 1 base and the V segment lost 4 bases, leaving 4 bases of the junction unmatched. The CDR3 sequence is 17 residues long. The CDR3: CASSQGLAGLNTGELFF. CDR3 in DNA: TGCGCCAGCAGCCAGGGACTAGCGGGGCTGAACACCGGGGAGCTGTTTTTT. The full variable domain, with the rest looked up from reference TRBV5-1 and TRBJ2-2, is KAGVTQTPRYLIKTRGQQVTLSCSPISGHRSVSWYQQTPGQGLQFLFEYFSETQRNKGNFPGRFSGRQFSNSRSEMNVSTLELGDSALYLCASSQGLAGLNTGELFFGEGSRLTVL.

The V gene is TRBV5-1, the J gene TRBJ2-2; maybe TRBD1 (5 bases). CDR1 is SGHRS, CDR2 YFSETQ, per germline. The CDR3 length is 13 residues. The V end lost 5 bases, the J end lost 1 base, and 6 bases lay between the germline ends. CDR3: CASSQGNTGELFF. The CDR3 coding sequence is TGCGCCAGCAGTCAGGGGAACACCGGGGAGCTGTTTTTT.